Listed below are T cell receptor beta chains from one sample, sequenced in a study of cytomegalovirus exposure and HLA in healthy donors. Method: immunoSEQ multiplex PCR; TCRdb's copy keeps in-frame clones and lacks some. Of under 350,000 clones detected, approximately 86% appear once; the ten largest clones hold 0.95% to 1.1%. Source material: PBMCs. These receptors came from a young woman in good health and CMV-seronegative. Each CDR3 is given with its conserved first and last residue. Fields, in order: clone size, V gene, J gene, D gene, CDR3 DNA, CDR3 protein. The D gene is left open where the match is weak. The size entry is marked missing in some rows and otherwise reads once, few, many or a size class.

>few|TRBV2|TRBJ1-2|TRBD1
TGTGCCAGCAGTCAAGACAGGGGGCGAGGAGGCTACACCTTC
CASSQDRGRGGYTF
>NA|TRBV7-3|TRBJ1-1|TRBD1
TGTGCCAGCAGTTCCACAGGGGGGGCAGTGAACACTGAAGCTTTCTTT
CASSSTGGAVNTEAFF
>NA|TRBV28|TRBJ2-7|TRBD1
TGTGCCAGCAGACCCACCGGGACAGGGTCCCACGAGCAGTACTTC
CASRPTGTGSHEQYF
>NA|TRBV7-3|TRBJ2-7|NA
TGTGCCAGCAGCTTTACAGGGTACGAGCAGTACTTC
CASSFTGYEQYF
>NA|TRBV27|TRBJ2-1|TRBD2
TGTGCCAGCAGTTCGACTAGCGGACTAGCCCCCTACAATGAGCAGTTCTTC
CASSSTSGLAPYNEQFF
>once|TRBV5-1|TRBJ1-1|NA
TGCGCCAGCAGCCTGTTTTCAGGGCACGCTGAAGCTTTCTTT
CASSLFSGHAEAFF
>NA|TRBV18|TRBJ1-2|NA
TGTGCCAGCTCACCACAACGGTTTCCGGGGAACTATGGCTACACCTTC
CASSPQRFPGNYGYTF
>NA|TRBV6-5|TRBJ1-2|TRBD1
TGTGCCAGCAGTTCGGGACAGAGGGACTATGGCTACACCTTC
CASSSGQRDYGYTF
>NA|TRBV5-1|TRBJ2-5|TRBD1
TGCGCCAGCAGCTTGTCGGGACAGGGGGTTGAGACCCAGTACTTC
CASSLSGQGVETQYF
>NA|TRBV27|TRBJ2-1|TRBD2
TGTGCCAGCAGTCTTAGCGGGAGCTCCTACAATGAGCAGTTCTTC
CASSLSGSSYNEQFF
>once|TRBV6-5|TRBJ2-7|TRBD1
TGTGCCAGCAGTTACGGGGACAGGGACCACGAGCAGTACTTC
CASSYGDRDHEQYF
>NA|TRBV9|TRBJ2-2|NA
TGTGCCAGCAGCTCGCGAGACAGCAACACCGGGGAGCTGTTTTTT
CASSSRDSNTGELFF
>NA|TRBV5-1|TRBJ1-1|TRBD1
TGCGCCAGCAGCTTGTTGGGCAGGGGGCCCGGTGAAGCTTTCTTT
CASSLLGRGPGEAFF
>NA|TRBV30|TRBJ2-5|TRBD1
TGTGCCTCGGGACAGGGGGCGAGGGGAGAGACCCAGTACTTC
CASGQGARGETQYF
>NA|TRBV25-1|TRBJ1-1|NA
TGTGCCAGCAGTGATCCCCTAGACACTGAAGCTTTCTTT
CASSDPLDTEAFF
>NA|TRBV4-1|TRBJ1-2|TRBD1
TGCGCCAGCAGCCAAGGGAGGACAGGGAGTCTCTATGGCTACACCTTC
CASSQGRTGSLYGYTF
>NA|TRBV4-3|TRBJ2-7|TRBD1
TGCGCCAGCAGCCAAGTGGAAGGGACAGGGGCCTACGAGCAGTACTTC
CASSQVEGTGAYEQYF
>NA|TRBV5-5|TRBJ1-1|NA
TGTGCCAGCAGCTTGTTTCGGAGTATAGATGGGGAAGCTTTCTTT
CASSLFRSIDGEAFF
>NA|TRBV27|TRBJ2-7|NA
TGTGCCAGCAGTTTCTACGGCGAGCAGTACTTC
CASSFYGEQYF
>NA|TRBV30|TRBJ1-1|NA
TGTGCCTGGAGTGTAAAGGGCCGCGGGGCTTTCTTT
CAWSVKGRGAFF
>once|TRBV28|TRBJ1-6|NA
TGTGCCAGTTCTACAGGATCTGATTCACCCCTCCACTTT
CASSTGSDSPLHF
>NA|TRBV5-4|TRBJ2-3|NA
TGTGCCAGCAGCACCGACAGGTACACAGATACGCAGTATTTT
CASSTDRYTDTQYF
>once|TRBV5-1|TRBJ1-5|NA
TGCGCCAGCAGCCTACAGGGAGAACTCAATCAGCCCCAGCATTTT
CASSLQGELNQPQHF
>NA|TRBV28|TRBJ1-5|TRBD1
TGTGCCAGCAGTCTAACCGGGACAGCGCTAAATCAGCCCCAGCATTTT
CASSLTGTALNQPQHF
>NA|TRBV5-6|TRBJ2-3|NA
TGTGCCAGCAGCTTGACAGGTAGCACAGATACGCAGTATTTT
CASSLTGSTDTQYF
>NA|TRBV5-1|TRBJ2-6|TRBD1
TGCGCCAGCAACCGGGACAGGAACTCTGGGGCCAACGTCCTGACTTTC
CASNRDRNSGANVLTF